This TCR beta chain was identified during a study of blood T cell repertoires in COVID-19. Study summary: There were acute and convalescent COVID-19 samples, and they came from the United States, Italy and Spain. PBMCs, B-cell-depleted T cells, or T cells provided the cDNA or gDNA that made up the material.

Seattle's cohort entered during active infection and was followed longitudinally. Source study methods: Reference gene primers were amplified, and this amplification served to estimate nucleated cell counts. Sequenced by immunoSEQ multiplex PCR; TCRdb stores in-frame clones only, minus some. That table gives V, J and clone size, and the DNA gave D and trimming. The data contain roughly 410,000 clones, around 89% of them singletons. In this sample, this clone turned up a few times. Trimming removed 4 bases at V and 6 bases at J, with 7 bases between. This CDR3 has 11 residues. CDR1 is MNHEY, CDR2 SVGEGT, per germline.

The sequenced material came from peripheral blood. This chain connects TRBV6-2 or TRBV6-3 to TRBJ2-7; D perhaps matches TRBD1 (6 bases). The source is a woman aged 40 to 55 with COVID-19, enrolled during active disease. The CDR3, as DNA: TGTGCCAGCAGTTCAGGGGTCGAGCAGTACTTC. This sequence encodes CASSSGVEQYF.